The 16 T cell receptor beta chains in this list originate from one sample, sequenced in a study of cytomegalovirus exposure and HLA in healthy donors. The PCR contained 60 Vbeta and 13 Jbeta primers. The table came from immunoSEQ multiplex PCR; TCRdb's copy has only in-frame clones and leaves some out. The data hold about 120,000 clones, with nearly 65% observed a single time. The sample consisted of PBMCs. The receptor set was obtained from a man between 35 and 55 years old in good health and CMV-seropositive.

The chain employs TRBV10-3 and TRBJ2-7; tentatively, D is TRBD2 (6 bases). CDR3 length: 16 residues. Germline values: CDR1 ENHRY, CDR2 SYGVKD. The V gene lost 1 base and the J gene lost 2 bases, with 15 bases spanning the gap. CDR3 sequence (DNA): TGTGCCATCAGTGAGTGGGAGCGGGTAAACACCTACGAGCAGTACTTC. This gives the protein CAISEWERVNTYEQYF.

The chain combines TRBV11-2 with TRBJ2-5; 8 nucleotides match TRBD2. The V gene end was trimmed by 4 bases and the J gene end by 1 base; junction bases not matched to a gene: 8. The CDR3 totals 16 residues. Germline CDR1 SGHAT, CDR2 FQNNGV. In nucleotides, the CDR3 is TGTGCCAGCAGCTCCCCCCCGACTAGCGCCCAAGAGACCCAGTACTTC. Amino acid sequence: CASSSPPTSAQETQYF.

The J gene is TRBJ2-5, the V gene TRBV7-7; 7 positions agree with TRBD2. Germline lookup yields CDR1 SSHAT and CDR2 FNYEAQ (reference sequence). The CDR3 runs to 14 residues. Trimming at V came to 5 bases and at J to 4 bases, leaving 7 bases not matched to a gene. DNA for the CDR3: TGTGCCAGCAGCGGGGGGGGAGGAGGAGAGACCCAGTACTTC. The encoded protein is CASSGGGGGETQYF.

The chain employs TRBV19 and TRBJ2-7, with D unresolved. Germline lookup yields CDR1 LNHDA and CDR2 SQIVND (reference sequence). V lost 5 bases, J lost 3 bases, and 11 bases lay in between. This CDR3 contains 13 residues. The CDR3: CASSEPESYEQYF. In nucleotides, the CDR3 is TGTGCCAGTAGTGAGCCGGAGAGCTACGAGCAGTACTTC.

The J gene is TRBJ2-3, the V gene TRBV7-9; 11 nucleotides agree with TRBD2. The germline V gene encodes CDR1 SEHNR and CDR2 FQNEAQ (reference sequence). The ends lost 5 bases at V and 5 bases at J; junction bases unmatched: 6. The length of the CDR3 is 15 residues. CDR3 coding DNA: TGTGCCAGCAGCCCCCCGGGGACTAGCGGAGATACGCAGTATTTT. Amino acid sequence: CASSPPGTSGDTQYF.

The chain combines TRBV5-1 with TRBJ2-7, with TRBD1 identical over 7 bases. Germline V CDR1 and CDR2: SGHRS, YFSETQ. The CDR3 is made up of 15 amino acids. With V trimmed by 5 bases and J by 1 base, 9 bases remained unmatched. The CDR3 sequence is CASRLWTGLSYEQYF. DNA of the CDR3: TGCGCCAGCAGACTCTGGACAGGTCTATCCTACGAGCAGTACTTC. The whole variable domain, remainder taken from reference TRBV5-1 and TRBJ2-7, is KAGVTQTPRYLIKTRGQQVTLSCSPISGHRSVSWYQQTPGQGLQFLFEYFSETQRNKGNFPGRFSGRQFSNSRSEMNVSTLELGDSALYLCASRLWTGLSYEQYFGPGTRLTVT.

This clone was found a few times. V and J are TRBV6-5 and TRBJ1-4; 8 nucleotides agree with TRBD1. The CDR3 loop spans 14 amino acids. CDR1 and CDR2 (germline): MNHEY, SVGAGI. Losses at the gene ends were 5 bases for V and 6 bases for J; bases not matched to a gene: 5. The CDR3 bases are TGTGCCAGCAGTCGACAGGGGAGGGATGAAAAACTGTTTTTT. Encoded protein: CASSRQGRDEKLFF.

This rearrangement joins TRBV18 to TRBJ2-5; 8 nucleotides line up with TRBD1. The CDR3 runs to 16 residues. The V and J ends lost 0 bases and 5 bases, in that order; junction bases with no gene match: 8. Germline V gene data show CDR1 as KGHSH and CDR2 as LQKENI. The CDR3 bases are TGTGCCAGCTCACCACCGGACAGGGTACAAAAGGAGACCCAGTACTTC. Translating it yields CASSPPDRVQKETQYF.

This clone has just a few counts. The chain links TRBV7-2 to TRBJ2-7; TRBD2 matches 7 bases. CDR3 size: 15 residues. J gave up 4 bases and V 5 bases, and 11 bases lay outside the gene matches. Germline-derived CDR1 and CDR2 are SGHTA and FQGNSA. The CDR3 spells CASSLVRGEAYEQYF. Written as DNA, the CDR3 is TGTGCCAGCAGCCTGGTTCGGGGGGAGGCTTACGAGCAGTACTTC.

This clone was found a few times. The rearrangement links TRBV2 to TRBJ2-2, with 7 bases that match TRBD1. The CDR3 extends over 15 amino acids. J lost 5 bases, V lost 4 bases, and 7 bases had no gene match. Germline V gene data show CDR1 as SNHLY and CDR2 as FYNNEI. CDR3 amino acids: CASSVLGGGTGELFF. In DNA form, the CDR3 reads TGTGCCAGCAGTGTTTTAGGGGGCGGTACCGGGGAGCTGTTTTTT.

The table lists this clone with a few counts. V usage is TRBV19 and J usage is TRBJ2-7, with TRBD2 matching 14 bases. With V trimmed by 5 bases and J by 5 bases, 2 bases remained unmatched. The length of the CDR3 is 14 residues. Germline V lookup: CDR1 LNHDA, CDR2 SQIVND (reference sequence). The CDR3 sequence is CASSWGLAGDEQYF. CDR3 nucleotide sequence: TGTGCCAGTAGTTGGGGACTAGCGGGAGACGAGCAGTACTTC.

The chain couples TRBV2 to TRBJ1-2, with a tentative D call TRBD1 (5 bases). The V end was cut by 5 bases, the J end by 4 bases, with 11 bases between. CDR3 length: 13 residues. Looked up from germline, CDR1 is SNHLY and CDR2 is FYNNEI. CDR3 in DNA: TGTGCCAGCAGTAGGTCCGGGGGCTATGGCTACACCTTC. It is translated as CASSRSGGYGYTF.

V and J are TRBV19 and TRBJ1-2; 9 bases line up with TRBD1. This CDR3 is 14 amino acids long. CDR1 and CDR2 (germline): LNHDA, SQIVND (reference sequence). Trimming removed 9 bases from V and 4 bases from J; junction bases left unmatched: 9. In DNA, the CDR3 is TGTGCCAGGCCCGGGACAGGGTATTCCTATGGCTACACCTTC. This translates into CARPGTGYSYGYTF.

This rearrangement joins TRBV5-1 to TRBJ1-1, with 9 bases that match TRBD1. V trimming: 0 bases; J trimming: 3 bases; junction bases outside the gene matches: 3. The CDR3 consists of 15 residues. Per germline, CDR1 SGHRS and CDR2 YFSETQ. The CDR3 DNA follows: TGCGCCAGCAGCTTGGCTGGGACAGGGCACACTGAAGCTTTCTTT. As protein: CASSLAGTGHTEAFF.

The V gene is TRBV28, the J gene TRBJ2-7; tentative D call: TRBD1 (6 bases). This CDR3 is built from 13 residues. Between the trimmed V and J ends, which lost 6 bases and 1 base, there was a span of 10 bases. Germline V gives CDR1 MDHEN, CDR2 SYDVKM. Written as DNA, the CDR3 is TGTGCCAGCAGATCCGGACAGTCCTACGAGCAGTACTTC. It translates to CASRSGQSYEQYF.

This chain joins TRBV19 and TRBJ2-3, with 11 bases aligning to TRBD2. The CDR3 spans 19 residues. The J segment lost 0 bases and the V segment lost 2 bases, leaving 10 bases of the junction unmatched. Germline V CDR1 and CDR2: LNHDA, SQIVND (reference sequence). The CDR3 sequence: CASSIIDGLAGSSTDTQYF. The DNA of the CDR3 is TGTGCCAGTAGTATAATTGATGGACTAGCGGGTTCTAGCACAGATACGCAGTATTTT.